The clone carrying this T cell receptor (beta chain) came up a few times. The antigen is not known. The CDR3 is 17 residues long. The ends were cut back, 4 bases at V and 9 bases at J, with 22 bases in the middle. This record comes from a study of CD8+ T cells in alopecia areata. Regarding the study as a whole: Scalp samples also yield sequences from resident alphabeta T cells of normal skin. Patients shared TCRs less clearly than mice did, possibly owing to HLA. Affected scalp, especially in alopecia totalis/universalis, had a higher clonality than normal scalp did.

Peripheral blood and lesional scalp punch biopsies came from alopecia areata patients. RNA was extracted and reverse transcribed into cDNA as the sequencing template. The method was immunoSEQ multiplex PCR; TCRdb's version includes in-frame clones alone and lacks a portion of them. In the table there are about 64,000 clones, 44% of which are singletons. The chain links TRBV23-1 to TRBJ1-6, with D uncertain. TRBV23-1 is given ORF status, its function remaining uncertain. The sequence derives from a human donor with alopecia areata. The specimen was NKG2D-low CD8+ T cells sorted from blood. CDR3 in amino acids: CASSPSLEGPLGSPLHF. The CDR3 nucleotides are TGCGCCAGCAGTCCCTCCTTGGAAGGCCCTTTGGGTTCACCCCTCCACTTT.